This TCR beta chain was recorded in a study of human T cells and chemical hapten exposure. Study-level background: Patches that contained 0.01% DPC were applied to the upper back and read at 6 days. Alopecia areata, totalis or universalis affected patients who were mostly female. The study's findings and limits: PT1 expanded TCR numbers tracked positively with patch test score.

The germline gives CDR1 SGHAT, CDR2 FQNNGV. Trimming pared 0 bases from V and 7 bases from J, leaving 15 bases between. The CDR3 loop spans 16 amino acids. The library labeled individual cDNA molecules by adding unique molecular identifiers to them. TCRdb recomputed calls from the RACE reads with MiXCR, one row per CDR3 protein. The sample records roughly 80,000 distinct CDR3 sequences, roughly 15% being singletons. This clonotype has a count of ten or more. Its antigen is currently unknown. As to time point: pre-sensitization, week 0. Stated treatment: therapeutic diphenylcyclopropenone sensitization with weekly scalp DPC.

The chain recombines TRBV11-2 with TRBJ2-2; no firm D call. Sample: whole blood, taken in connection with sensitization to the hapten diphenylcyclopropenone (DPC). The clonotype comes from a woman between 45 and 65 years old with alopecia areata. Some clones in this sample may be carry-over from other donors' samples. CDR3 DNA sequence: TGTGCCAGCAGCTTAGATATGGCGGCTTTTGACGGGGAGCTGTTTTTT. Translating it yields CASSLDMAAFDGELFF. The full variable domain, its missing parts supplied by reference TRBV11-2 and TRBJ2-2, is EAGVAQSPRYKIIEKRQSVAFWCNPISGHATLYWYQQILGQGPKLLIQFQNNGVVDDSQLPKDRFSAERLKGVDSTLKIQPAKLEDSAVYLCASSLDMAAFDGELFFGEGSRLTVL.